The following is a T cell receptor beta chain sequence with its context. The V end lost 4 bases, the J end lost 4 bases, and 14 bases lay between the germline ends. This CDR3 is 14 amino acids long. The germline V gene encodes CDR1 LGHDT and CDR2 YNNKEL (reference sequence). The data derive from a study of blood T cell repertoires in COVID-19. Study as a whole: There were acute and convalescent COVID-19 samples, and they came from the United States, Italy and Spain. The analysed material was cDNA or gDNA that came from T cells, B-cell-depleted T cells, or PBMCs.

Under the authors' procedure: Reference gene primer amplification yielded estimated nucleated cell counts. Sequencing was performed with immunoSEQ multiplex PCR; in TCRdb, only in-frame clones are kept and a portion is missing. The V and J calls and clone size were taken over from that table, and D and trimming were inferred from the DNA. The sample lists about 190,000 clones, approximately 79% occurring once. The chain has TRBV3-1 (or the pseudogene TRBV3-2) and TRBJ2-7, with D tentatively TRBD2 (6 bases). The specimen was peripheral blood. The source is a woman in her 70s with acute or convalescent COVID-19. This chain's CDR3 is CASSPGLELYEQYF. The CDR3 bases are TGTGCCAGCAGCCCGGGACTCGAGTTGTACGAGCAGTACTTC.